The clone carrying this T cell receptor beta chain was seen ten or more times. This entry comes from a study of T cell repertoires in cytomegalovirus infection. Germline V gene sequence: CDR1 LNHDA, CDR2 SQIVND (reference sequence). Trimming stripped 8 bases from V and 0 bases from J, with 14 bases between. The CDR3 length is 15 residues. TCRdb re-called the reads with MiXCR, one entry per CDR3 protein. In the table there are about 250,000 distinct CDR3 sequences, roughly 6.5% of which are singletons. The specimen sequenced was PBMCs. The receptor comes from a human donor in good health (CMV status not recorded). Some clones in this sample may be carry-over from other donors' samples. This chain uses TRBV19 with TRBJ1-5; no reliable D call. CDR3 sequence (DNA): TGTGCCAGTCAAAAGGATATTTATAGCAATCAGCCCCAGCATTTT. It encodes CASQKDIYSNQPQHF.